The present entry profiles one T cell receptor beta chain with its context. The data stem from a study of blood T cell repertoires in COVID-19. The CDR3 spans 13 residues. Germline assignment: CDR1 SGHAT and CDR2 FQNNGV. The germline V and J ends were trimmed by 2 bases and 2 bases, with 6 bases remaining between them. Source study methods: How many nucleated cells were present was estimated from reference gene primer amplification. The protocol was immunoSEQ multiplex PCR, while the TCRdb copy is restricted to in-frame clones and leaves out a portion. The DNA gave D and trimming, while V, J and clone size come from that table. The data show about 460,000 clones, with approximately 91% seen just once and just over 8% held by the top ten.

The V gene is TRBV11-2, the J gene TRBJ1-2; D unresolved. Sequencing used PBMCs or T cells enriched from blood (not recorded which). The sequence came from a woman aged 60-70 years who had recovered from COVID-19. The CDR3 region has the DNA TGTGCCAGCAGCTTATTGCGGAACTATGGCTACACCTTC. This sequence encodes CASSLLRNYGYTF.